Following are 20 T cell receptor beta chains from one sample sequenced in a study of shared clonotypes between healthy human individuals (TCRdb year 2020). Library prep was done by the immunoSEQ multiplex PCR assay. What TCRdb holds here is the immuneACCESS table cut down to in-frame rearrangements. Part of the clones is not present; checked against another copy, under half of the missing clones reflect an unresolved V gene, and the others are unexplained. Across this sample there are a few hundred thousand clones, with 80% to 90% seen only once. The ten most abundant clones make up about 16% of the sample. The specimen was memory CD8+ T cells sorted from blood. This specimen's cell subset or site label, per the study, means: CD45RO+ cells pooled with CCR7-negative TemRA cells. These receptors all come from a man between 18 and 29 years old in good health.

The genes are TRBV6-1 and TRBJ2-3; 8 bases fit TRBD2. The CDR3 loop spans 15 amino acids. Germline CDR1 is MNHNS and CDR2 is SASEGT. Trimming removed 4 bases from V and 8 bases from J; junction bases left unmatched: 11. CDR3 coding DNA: TGTGCCAGCAGTGGCCGGGGGGGGGCAGAGGGTACGCAGTATTTT. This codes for CASSGRGGAEGTQYF.

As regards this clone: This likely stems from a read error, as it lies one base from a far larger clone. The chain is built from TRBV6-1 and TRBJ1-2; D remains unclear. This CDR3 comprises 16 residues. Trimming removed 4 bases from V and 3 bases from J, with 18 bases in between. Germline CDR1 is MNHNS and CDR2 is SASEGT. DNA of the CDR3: TGTGCCAGCAGTGTCTTCGAGCCTCCCCAAGACTATGGCTACACCTTC. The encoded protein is CASSVFEPPQDYGYTF.

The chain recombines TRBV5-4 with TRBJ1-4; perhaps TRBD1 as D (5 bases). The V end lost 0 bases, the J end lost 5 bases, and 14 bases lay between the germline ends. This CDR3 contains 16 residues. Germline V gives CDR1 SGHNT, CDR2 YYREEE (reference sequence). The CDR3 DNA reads TGTGCCAGCAGCTTGGCCGGGGGGAGTGGGAATGAAAAACTGTTTTTT. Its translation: CASSLAGGSGNEKLFF. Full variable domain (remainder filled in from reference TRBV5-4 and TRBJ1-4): ETGVTQSPTHLIKTRGQQVTLRCSSQSGHNTVSWYQQALGQGPQFIFQYYREEENGRGNFPPRFSGLQFPNYSSELNVNALELDDSALYLCASSLAGGSGNEKLFFGSGTQLSVL.

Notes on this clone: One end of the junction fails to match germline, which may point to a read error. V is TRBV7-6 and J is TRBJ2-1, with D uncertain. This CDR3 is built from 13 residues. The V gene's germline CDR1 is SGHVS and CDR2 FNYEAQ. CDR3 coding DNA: TGTGCCAGCAGCATAGCAGGATACAATGAGCAGTTCTTC. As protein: CASSIAGYNEQFF.

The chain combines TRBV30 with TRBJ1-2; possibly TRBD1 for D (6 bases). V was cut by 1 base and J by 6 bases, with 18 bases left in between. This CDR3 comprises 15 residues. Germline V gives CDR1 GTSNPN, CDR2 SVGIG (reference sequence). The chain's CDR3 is CAWSASLTGADGYTF. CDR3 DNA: TGTGCCTGGAGTGCCAGCCTCACGGGGGCCGATGGCTACACCTTC.

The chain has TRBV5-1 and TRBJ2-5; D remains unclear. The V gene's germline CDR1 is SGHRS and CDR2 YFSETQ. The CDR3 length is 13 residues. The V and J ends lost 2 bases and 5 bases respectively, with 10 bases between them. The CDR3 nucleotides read TGCGCCAGCAGCTTTGGCACTCCTGAGACCCAGTACTTC. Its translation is CASSFGTPETQYF.

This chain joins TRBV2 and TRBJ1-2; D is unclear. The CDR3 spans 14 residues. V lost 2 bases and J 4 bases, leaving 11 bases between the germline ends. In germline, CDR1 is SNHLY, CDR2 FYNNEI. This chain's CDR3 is CASSEITAGYGYTF. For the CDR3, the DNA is TGTGCCAGCAGTGAAATCACCGCGGGCTATGGCTACACCTTC.

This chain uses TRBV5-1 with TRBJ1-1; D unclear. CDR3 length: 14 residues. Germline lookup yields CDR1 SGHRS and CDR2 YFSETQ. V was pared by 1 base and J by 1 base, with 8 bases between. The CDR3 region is CASSLLWGNTEAFF. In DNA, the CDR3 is TGCGCCAGCAGCTTGCTGTGGGGGAACACTGAAGCTTTCTTT.

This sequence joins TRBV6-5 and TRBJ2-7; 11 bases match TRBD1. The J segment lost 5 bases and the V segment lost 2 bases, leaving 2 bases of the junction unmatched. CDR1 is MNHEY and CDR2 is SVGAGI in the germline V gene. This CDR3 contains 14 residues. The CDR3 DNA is TGTGCCAGCAGTTACGGGACAGGGGGGAACGAGCAGTACTTC. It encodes CASSYGTGGNEQYF.

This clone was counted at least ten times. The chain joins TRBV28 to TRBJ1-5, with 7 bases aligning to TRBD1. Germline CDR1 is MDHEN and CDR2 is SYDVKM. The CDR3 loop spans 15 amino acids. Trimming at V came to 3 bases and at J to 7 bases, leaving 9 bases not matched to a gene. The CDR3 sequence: CASSFLGQDRQPQHF. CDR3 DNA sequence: TGTGCCAGCAGTTTTTTAGGACAGGATCGACAGCCCCAGCATTTT.

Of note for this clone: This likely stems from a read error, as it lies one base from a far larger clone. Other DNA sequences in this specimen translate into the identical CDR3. This CDR3 reads CASSLGQSYEQYF. The CDR3 DNA is TGTGCCAGCAGCTTGGGTCAGTCCTACGAGCAGTACTTC. The chain uses TRBV5-4 and TRBJ2-7; D gene ambiguous. In germline, CDR1 is SGHNT, CDR2 YYREEE (reference sequence). V lost 0 bases and J lost 1, with 5 bases in between. This CDR3 spans 13 amino acids.

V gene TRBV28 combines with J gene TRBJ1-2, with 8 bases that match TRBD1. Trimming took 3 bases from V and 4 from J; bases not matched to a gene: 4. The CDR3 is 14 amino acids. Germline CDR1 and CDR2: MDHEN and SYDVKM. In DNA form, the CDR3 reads TGTGCCAGCAGTTTCTGGACAGGGCGCTATGGCTACACCTTC. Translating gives CASSFWTGRYGYTF.

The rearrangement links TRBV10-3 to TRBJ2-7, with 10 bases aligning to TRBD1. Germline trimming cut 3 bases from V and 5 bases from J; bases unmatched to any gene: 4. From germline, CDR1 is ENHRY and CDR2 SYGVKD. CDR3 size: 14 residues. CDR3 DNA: TGTGCCATCAGTGATTTCGGGACAGGGGACGAGCAGTACTTC. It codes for CAISDFGTGDEQYF.

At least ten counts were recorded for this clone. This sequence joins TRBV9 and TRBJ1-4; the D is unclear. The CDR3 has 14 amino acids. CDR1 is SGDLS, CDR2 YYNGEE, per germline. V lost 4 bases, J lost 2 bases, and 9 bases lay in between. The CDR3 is CASSPQKTNEKLFF. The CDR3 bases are TGTGCCAGCAGCCCCCAAAAGACTAATGAAAAACTGTTTTTT. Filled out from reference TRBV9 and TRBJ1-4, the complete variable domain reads DSGVTQTPKHLITATGQRVTLRCSPRSGDLSVYWYQQSLDQGLQFLIQYYNGEERAKGNILERFSAQQFPDLHSELNLSSLELGDSALYFCASSPQKTNEKLFFGSGTQLSVL.

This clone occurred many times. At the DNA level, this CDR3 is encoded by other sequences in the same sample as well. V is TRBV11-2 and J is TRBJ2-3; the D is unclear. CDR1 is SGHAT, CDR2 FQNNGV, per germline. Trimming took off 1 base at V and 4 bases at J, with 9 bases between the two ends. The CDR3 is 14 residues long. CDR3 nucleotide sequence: TGTGCCAGCAGCTTAGGGGTGGGTGCAGATACGCAGTATTTT. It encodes CASSLGVGADTQYF.

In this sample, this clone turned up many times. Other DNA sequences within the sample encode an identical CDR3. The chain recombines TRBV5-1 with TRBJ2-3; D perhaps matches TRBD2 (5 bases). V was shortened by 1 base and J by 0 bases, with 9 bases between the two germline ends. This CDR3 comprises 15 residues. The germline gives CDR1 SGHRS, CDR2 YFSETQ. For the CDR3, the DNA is TGCGCCAGCAGCTTGAAGGGAGCTAGCACAGATACGCAGTATTTT. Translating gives CASSLKGASTDTQYF.

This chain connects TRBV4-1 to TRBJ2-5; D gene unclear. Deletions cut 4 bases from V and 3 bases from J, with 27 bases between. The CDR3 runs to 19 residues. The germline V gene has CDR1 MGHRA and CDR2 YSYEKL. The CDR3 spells CASSPSTALPPPPEETQYF. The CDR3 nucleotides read TGCGCCAGCAGCCCAAGTACTGCCCTACCACCACCTCCCGAAGAGACCCAGTACTTC.

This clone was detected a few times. CDR3 in amino acids: CASSAGVIEAFF. The CDR3 coding sequence is TGTGCCAGCTCGGCGGGGGTCATTGAAGCTTTCTTT. V gene TRBV18 combines with J gene TRBJ1-1; the D gene is possibly TRBD1 (5 bases). From germline, CDR1 is KGHSH and CDR2 LQKENI. This CDR3 has 12 residues. V was pared by 6 bases and J by 7 bases, with 12 bases between.

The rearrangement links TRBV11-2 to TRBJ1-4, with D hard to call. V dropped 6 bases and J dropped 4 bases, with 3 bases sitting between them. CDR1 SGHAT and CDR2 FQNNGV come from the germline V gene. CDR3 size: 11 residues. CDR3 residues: CASSGNEKLFF. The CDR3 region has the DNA TGTGCCAGCAGTGGTAATGAAAAACTGTTTTTT.

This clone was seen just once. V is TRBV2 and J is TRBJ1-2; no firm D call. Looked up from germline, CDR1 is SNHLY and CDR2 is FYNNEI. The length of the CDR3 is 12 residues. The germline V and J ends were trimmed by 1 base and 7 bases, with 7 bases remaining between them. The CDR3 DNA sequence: TGTGCCAGCAGTGAAGTACGGGCTGGCTACACCTTC. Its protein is CASSEVRAGYTF.